This T cell receptor beta chain is drawn from a study of Ad26.COV2.S vaccination and SARS-CoV-2 variants. Study-level background: Participants got Ad26.COV2.S intramuscularly, once or twice 56 days apart. Study-level findings and limits: Greater spike-specific TCR breadth was seen in vaccine recipients than in placebo recipients.

As regards this clone: Its antigen is not identified.

Clones were sequenced by immunoSEQ multiplex PCR, and TCRdb holds only the in-frame ones, with some missing. The table includes roughly 240,000 clones, around nine tenths detected once. In germline, CDR1 is SGHTA, CDR2 FQGNSA. The CDR3 has 15 amino acids. The junction had 6 bases not matched to a gene; V was cut back by 5 bases and J by 3 bases. Treatment given: approximately 18 received Ad26.COV2.S at low or high dose, single or two shots; about five received placebo; per-sample allocation not given. Day 63 after the first injection of vaccine or placebo was the sampling time. This TCR was sampled from a person between 18 and 60 years old who received the Ad26.COV2.S COVID-19 vaccine or a placebo. J is TRBJ2-1 and V is TRBV7-2; 8 nucleotides align to TRBD1. The sequenced sample was peripheral blood, obtained in a trial of Ad26.COV2.S vaccine versus placebo. The CDR3 loop reads CASSPGQGGYNEQFF. CDR3 coding DNA: TGTGCCAGCAGCCCAGGACAGGGAGGCTACAATGAGCAGTTCTTC.